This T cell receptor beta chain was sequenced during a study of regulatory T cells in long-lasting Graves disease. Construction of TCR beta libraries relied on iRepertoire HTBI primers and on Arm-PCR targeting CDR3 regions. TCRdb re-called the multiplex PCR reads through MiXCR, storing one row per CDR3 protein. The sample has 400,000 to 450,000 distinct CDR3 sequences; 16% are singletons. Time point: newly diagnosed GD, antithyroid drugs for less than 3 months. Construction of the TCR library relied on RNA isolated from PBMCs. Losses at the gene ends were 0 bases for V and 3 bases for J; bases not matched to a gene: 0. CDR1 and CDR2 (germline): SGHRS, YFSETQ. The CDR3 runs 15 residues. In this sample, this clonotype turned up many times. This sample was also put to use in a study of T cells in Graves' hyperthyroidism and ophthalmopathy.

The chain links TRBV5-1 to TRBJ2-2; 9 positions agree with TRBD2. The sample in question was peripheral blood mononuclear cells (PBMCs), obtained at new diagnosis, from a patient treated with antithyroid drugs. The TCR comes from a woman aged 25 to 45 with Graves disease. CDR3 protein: CASSLGLADTGELFF. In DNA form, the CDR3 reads TGCGCCAGCAGCTTGGGACTAGCGGACACCGGGGAGCTGTTTTTT.